The clone carrying this TCR beta chain was found many times. The sample is drawn from a study of low-dose radiotherapy and immunotherapy resistance in tumors. About the research overall: Patients of Cohort 1 had 0.5 Gy fractions every 2 weeks, which summed to 6.5 Gy.

Time point here: after trial treatment. Noted treatment: LDRT plus nivolumab, ipilimumab, low-dose cyclophosphamide and aspirin (RACIN trial). The study gave donors nivolumab, ipilimumab, aspirin, low-dose cyclophosphamide and low-dose radiotherapy. The germline CDR1 and CDR2 sequences are DFQATT and SNEGSKA (reference sequence). Trimming took off 3 bases at V and 2 bases at J, with 14 bases between the two ends. The CDR3 consists of 15 residues. Alpha and beta chains were covered, as first-strand cDNA relied on TRAV- and TRBV-specific primers. TCRs were put through roughly 20 PCR cycles of amplification with Phusion. A constant-region primer and the V-primer adapter served as the primer pair. TCRdb ran MiXCR on the reads and lists one entry per CDR3 protein. The table lists around 80,000 distinct CDR3 sequences, around a sixth of them singletons, with less than 1.5% in the top ten.

This chain connects TRBV20-1 to TRBJ2-1, with TRBD1 as a possible D gene (5 bases). This material consisted of PBMCs, taken after low-dose radiotherapy plus immunotherapy. This clonotype originated in a male donor with prostate cancer. This CDR3 reads CSASQGHLAYNEQFF. In DNA form, the CDR3 reads TGCAGTGCTAGTCAGGGCCATCTAGCCTACAATGAGCAGTTCTTC.